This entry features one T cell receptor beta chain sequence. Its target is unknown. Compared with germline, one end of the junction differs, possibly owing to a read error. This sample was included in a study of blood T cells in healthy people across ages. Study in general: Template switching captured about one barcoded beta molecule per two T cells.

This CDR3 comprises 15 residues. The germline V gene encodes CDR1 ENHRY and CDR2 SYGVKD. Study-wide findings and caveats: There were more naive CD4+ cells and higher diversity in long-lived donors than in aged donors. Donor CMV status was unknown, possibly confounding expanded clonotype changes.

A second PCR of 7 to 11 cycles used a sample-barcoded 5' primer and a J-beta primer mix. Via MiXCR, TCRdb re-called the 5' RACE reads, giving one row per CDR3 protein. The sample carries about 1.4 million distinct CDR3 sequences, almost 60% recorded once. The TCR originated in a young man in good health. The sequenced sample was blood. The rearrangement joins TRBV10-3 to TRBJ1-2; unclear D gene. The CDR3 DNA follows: TGTGCCATCGGTGAGTCTTCTGCCCGATACTATGGCTACACCTTC. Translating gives CAIGESSARYYGYTF.